The clone carrying this T cell receptor beta chain was recorded only once. Its antigen is undetermined. The time point: week 3, after first cycle of checkpoint inhibitor. One draw preceded checkpoint blockade; another followed its first cycle at week 3. No patient had earlier systemic cancer treatment, concurrent immunosuppressants, or another active cancer. Each bulk PBMC sample had around 380 ng DNA loaded. Repertoires were generated with immunoSEQ multiplex PCR, while TCRdb's copy carries only in-frame clones and drops some. Of a few thousand clones listed, over 65% were seen once; the top ten hold roughly 30%. This sample stems from a study of blood T cell dynamics during melanoma immunotherapy. Study findings and constraints: Whether repertoire-driving clones were melanoma-specific could not be determined.

The CDR3 contains 14 residues. The V gene lost 5 bases and the J gene lost 3 bases, with 12 bases spanning the gap. Germline V gene sequence: CDR1 SGHNT, CDR2 YENEEA. The chain joins TRBV11-3 to TRBJ2-3, with D possibly being TRBD1 or TRBD2 (5 bases each). This TCR was sampled from a human donor with melanoma. Some clones in this sample may be carry-over from other donors' samples. The sequencing used blood, collected from a patient treated with checkpoint blockade. CDR3 DNA: TGTGCCAGCAGCGCCCCGGGGCGGACAGATACGCAGTATTTT. Its translation: CASSAPGRTDTQYF.